The present T cell receptor beta chain was sequenced within a study of cytomegalovirus exposure and HLA in healthy donors. Points on this clone: Antigen unknown.

In the PCR, 60 Vbeta and 13 Jbeta primers were used. The protocol was immunoSEQ multiplex PCR, while the TCRdb copy is restricted to in-frame clones and leaves out a portion. The sample contains over 50,000 clones, more than 60% of which appear only once. Study results and caveats: A link between a missense DCLRE1C variant and TCR beta V- and J-gene trimming emerged from a later analysis.

Sequenced sample: PBMCs. This TCR was sampled from a man aged 45 to 65 in good health and CMV-seropositive.

CDR3 in amino acids: CASSQDLPGVTDTQYF. CDR3 coding DNA: TGCGCCAGCAGCCAAGATTTGCCAGGGGTGACAGATACGCAGTATTTT. V and J are TRBV4-1 and TRBJ2-3, with TRBD1 as a possible D gene (6 bases). The CDR3 spans 16 residues. The V gene's germline CDR1 is MGHRA and CDR2 YSYEKL. V lost 0 bases and J lost 3, with 13 bases in between.